This is a list of T cell receptor beta chains from one sample in a study of OX40 agonist ivuxolimab in advanced cancers. The table came from immunoSEQ multiplex PCR; TCRdb's copy has only in-frame clones and leaves some out. Here the sample spans some 54,000 clones, 88% being singletons. The input for sequencing was CD4+ or CD8+ T cells sorted from blood, taken in a trial of the OX40 agonist ivuxolimab. The receptor source for this set is an adult with an advanced solid tumor such as melanoma, head and neck, liver or kidney cancer. Both conserved end residues are part of each CDR3. Fields, in order: V gene, J gene, CDR3 protein.

V gene: TRBV15; J gene: TRBJ1-3; CDR3 protein: CATSSNRVSGNTIYF
V gene: TRBV30; J gene: TRBJ1-5; CDR3 protein: CAWKPRGRGDQPQHF
V gene: TRBV2; J gene: TRBJ1-6; CDR3 protein: CASSEGSGSNSPLHF
V gene: TRBV5-1; J gene: TRBJ2-1; CDR3 protein: CASSPGTGGLNEQFF
V gene: TRBV7-6; J gene: TRBJ2-3; CDR3 protein: CASSSSGDTQYF
V gene: TRBV7-8; J gene: TRBJ2-3; CDR3 protein: CASSSSGGQGKTQYF
V gene: TRBV19; J gene: TRBJ1-5; CDR3 protein: CASSIQGLGQPQHF
V gene: TRBV19; J gene: TRBJ2-1; CDR3 protein: CASSTVASTYNEQFF
V gene: TRBV5-8; J gene: TRBJ2-7; CDR3 protein: CASSQGFSYEQYF
V gene: TRBV30; J gene: TRBJ2-6; CDR3 protein: CAWSPGRGANVLTF
V gene: TRBV2; J gene: TRBJ1-2; CDR3 protein: CASSEGAPYGYTF
V gene: TRBV29-1; J gene: TRBJ2-3; CDR3 protein: CSGGGGSTDTQYF
V gene: TRBV4-3; J gene: TRBJ2-7; CDR3 protein: CASSQAAGQGYEQYF
V gene: TRBV4-3; J gene: TRBJ2-2; CDR3 protein: CASSQDRGRTGELFF
V gene: TRBV30; J gene: TRBJ2-3; CDR3 protein: CAWSVSASDTQYF
V gene: TRBV6-6; J gene: TRBJ1-4; CDR3 protein: CASSSTGANEKLFF
V gene: TRBV7-2; J gene: TRBJ1-5; CDR3 protein: CASSLVGAVGGVDQPQHF
V gene: TRBV29-1; J gene: TRBJ2-5; CDR3 protein: CSVVEETQYF
V gene: TRBV5-4; J gene: TRBJ2-1; CDR3 protein: CASSGRTSNPYNEQFF
V gene: TRBV27; J gene: TRBJ1-2; CDR3 protein: CASSLAANYGYTF
V gene: TRBV6-5; J gene: TRBJ1-5; CDR3 protein: CASSPTGGSNQPQHF
V gene: TRBV7-9; J gene: TRBJ1-5; CDR3 protein: CASSQSSEGGGNQPQHF
V gene: TRBV28; J gene: TRBJ1-6; CDR3 protein: CASTLDPLSSYNSPLHF
V gene: TRBV12-5; J gene: TRBJ1-5; CDR3 protein: CASGSPTGLINQPQHF
V gene: TRBV7-9; J gene: TRBJ1-1; CDR3 protein: CASSGHEGYTEAFF
V gene: TRBV7-9; J gene: TRBJ2-7; CDR3 protein: CASSLGRDGSYEQYF
V gene: TRBV9; J gene: TRBJ1-2; CDR3 protein: CASSVWDNDYGYTF
V gene: TRBV7-6; J gene: -; CDR3 protein: CASSFGSSYEQYF
V gene: TRBV19; J gene: TRBJ2-7; CDR3 protein: CASSNRGSYEQYF
V gene: TRBV5-4; J gene: TRBJ2-1; CDR3 protein: CASSLVGYGSEQFF
V gene: TRBV4-3; J gene: TRBJ2-1; CDR3 protein: CASSQDSPPEQFF
V gene: TRBV29-1; J gene: TRBJ1-1; CDR3 protein: CSVRENTEAFF
V gene: TRBV5-6; J gene: TRBJ2-1; CDR3 protein: CASSLDLYNEQFF
V gene: TRBV28; J gene: TRBJ1-2; CDR3 protein: CASSLNGYTF
V gene: TRBV5-4; J gene: TRBJ2-1; CDR3 protein: CASSLSDDEQFF
V gene: TRBV6-1; J gene: TRBJ1-1; CDR3 protein: CASSEMDGGVTEAFF
V gene: TRBV5-1; J gene: TRBJ2-6; CDR3 protein: CASSPSYGGAGANVLTF
V gene: TRBV30; J gene: TRBJ2-3; CDR3 protein: CAWTSGGMADTQYF
V gene: TRBV27; J gene: TRBJ2-3; CDR3 protein: CAGGPSTDTQYF
V gene: TRBV9; J gene: TRBJ1-6; CDR3 protein: CASSEMDRTNSPLHF
V gene: TRBV4-1; J gene: TRBJ1-6; CDR3 protein: CASSQESGAGSPLHF
V gene: TRBV27; J gene: TRBJ1-5; CDR3 protein: CASSPPNQPQHF
V gene: TRBV27; J gene: TRBJ1-6; CDR3 protein: CASSPGGASGSPLHF
V gene: TRBV5-6; J gene: TRBJ2-7; CDR3 protein: CASSFLGTGSEQYF
V gene: TRBV4-1; J gene: TRBJ1-1; CDR3 protein: CASSQEPPGANTEAFF